This TCR beta chain was sequenced in a study of early stage breast cancer tumors. Study as a whole: Of some 17 invasive breast tumors, about a dozen were hormone receptor-positive, HER2-negative.

Clones were sequenced by immunoSEQ multiplex PCR, and TCRdb holds only the in-frame ones, with some missing. The sample lists tens of thousands of clones, around four fifths occurring once. The CDR3 length is 16 residues. Germline CDR1 reads MNHEY; CDR2 reads SMNVEV (reference sequence). Trimming took 4 bases from V and 5 from J, leaving 20 bases between them. Concerning this clone: What it binds is not known.

General study points: Most shared enriched TCRB sequences were commonly generated ones. Tumors had approximately 2.5-fold higher T cell density and higher clonality than adjacent normal breast tissue. Blood repertoires resembled normal breast more than tumor.

V usage is TRBV27 and J usage is TRBJ2-5, with D tentatively TRBD1 or TRBD2 (6 bases each). The sequence came from a middle-aged person with breast cancer. The sample consisted of blood. The DNA for the CDR3 is TGTGCCAGCAGTTCTCCGAAAGGGGGGAGACGGGAGACCCAGTACTTC. Residues: CASSSPKGGRRETQYF.